These 26 T cell receptor beta chains were all obtained from the same sample, sequenced in a study of response to subunit inactivated influenza vaccine. TCRdb independently ran MiXCR on the RT-PCR reads; one entry per CDR3 protein. The sample holds 500,000 to 600,000 distinct CDR3 sequences, over 10% seen once. The sample was PBMCs from blood, taken 40 to 50 days after vaccination. Source of these receptors: a man aged 50-59 years who received an inactivated influenza vaccine.

This clonotype was counted many times. V usage is TRBV27 and J usage is TRBJ1-2; D is perhaps TRBD1 (5 bases). Per germline, CDR1 MNHEY and CDR2 SMNVEV (reference sequence). V was cut by 5 bases and J by 4 bases, with 17 bases left in between. This CDR3 is built from 15 residues. The CDR3 region has the DNA TGTGCCAGCAGTCCTACCGGGACCCCAACCTATGGCTACACCTTC. As protein: CASSPTGTPTYGYTF.

This clonotype was seen repeatedly, ten times or more. The rearrangement uses TRBV12-3 or TRBV12-4 and TRBJ2-3, with a possible D match to TRBD1 (6 bases). V was clipped by 7 bases and J by 0 bases, with 14 bases between them. The CDR3 is 15 residues long. The CDR3 DNA reads as TGTGCCAGCACCTTCGGACAGCTAAGCACAGATACGCAGTATTTT. This gives the protein CASTFGQLSTDTQYF.

The chain links TRBV5-1 to TRBJ2-1; 12 positions match TRBD2. The CDR3 is made up of 16 amino acids. The V gene end was trimmed by 1 base and the J gene end by 12 bases; junction bases not matched to a gene: 11. CDR1 is SGHRS and CDR2 is YFSETQ in the germline V gene. The CDR3 here is CASSLRGLAGPGGQFF. The CDR3, as DNA: TGCGCCAGCAGCTTGCGGGGACTAGCGGGCCCGGGAGGGCAGTTCTTC.

This clonotype occurred a few times. The V call is TRBV5-8, the J call TRBJ2-3; 10 bases agree with TRBD1. The CDR3 has 16 residues. In germline, CDR1 is SGHTS, CDR2 YDEGEE. V dropped 4 bases and J dropped 5; count of bases not matched to a gene: 10. In nucleotides, the CDR3 is TGTGCCAGCAGCCTACCCGGGACAGGGGCTATAGATACGCAGTATTTT. Protein product: CASSLPGTGAIDTQYF. Using reference TRBV5-8 and TRBJ2-3 for the parts outside the CDR3, the full variable domain is EAGVTQSPTHLIKTRGQQATLRCSPISGHTSVYWYQQALGLGLQFLLWYDEGEERNRGNFPPRFSGRQFPNYSSELNVNALELEDSALYLCASSLPGTGAIDTQYFGPGTRLTVL.

This chain uses TRBV6-5 with TRBJ1-2; TRBD1 matches 12 bases. V shed 0 bases and J 8 bases; nucleotides not matched to a gene: 10. This CDR3 spans 17 amino acids. CDR1 and CDR2 from the germline V gene are MNHEY and SVGAGI. CDR3: CASSYSNWDRGLEGYTF. CDR3 nucleotide sequence: TGTGCCAGCAGTTACTCAAACTGGGACAGGGGGCTGGAGGGCTACACCTTC.

V is TRBV15 and J is TRBJ2-5; D may be TRBD2 (6 bases). V was cut by 1 base and J by 4 bases, with 19 bases left in between. Germline values: CDR1 LNHNV, CDR2 YYDKDF (reference sequence). This CDR3 is 17 amino acids long. The CDR3 sequence: CATSRVNPDGRGETQYF. CDR3 sequence (DNA): TGTGCCACCAGCAGAGTTAATCCGGACGGGCGGGGAGAGACCCAGTACTTC.

This clonotype was detected ten times or more. CDR3 residues: CAISEGTSIQETQYF. DNA of the CDR3: TGTGCCATCAGTGAAGGGACTAGCATCCAAGAGACCCAGTACTTC. The chain carries TRBV10-3 and TRBJ2-5; 9 positions match TRBD2. Germline V gives CDR1 ENHRY, CDR2 SYGVKD. This CDR3 is built from 15 residues. J lost 1 base, V lost 3 bases, and 3 bases had no gene match.

V is TRBV4-1 and J is TRBJ1-1; D is possibly TRBD1 (6 bases). Looked up from germline, CDR1 is MGHRA and CDR2 is YSYEKL. Trimming left V 3 bases short and J 4 bases short, with 9 bases between. The CDR3 is 13 residues long. The CDR3 loop reads CASSQTGPTEAFF. CDR3 DNA: TGCGCCAGCAGCCAGACAGGTCCCACTGAAGCTTTCTTT.

This clonotype was found a few times. The V gene is TRBV20-1, the J gene TRBJ2-7, with 8 nucleotides matching TRBD1. J was trimmed by 4 bases and V by 6 bases; bases with no gene match: 8. Germline CDR1 is DFQATT and CDR2 is SNEGSKA (reference sequence). This CDR3 comprises 13 residues. The CDR3 sequence: CSAPRTGWYEQYF. In DNA form, the CDR3 reads TGCAGTGCGCCGCGGACAGGGTGGTACGAGCAGTACTTC.

This clonotype was recorded a few times. The chain recombines TRBV24-1 with TRBJ1-5; D is undetermined. This CDR3 comprises 14 residues. The germline CDR1 and CDR2 sequences are KGHDR and SFDVKD. Trimming stripped 2 bases from V and 5 bases from J, with 9 bases between. The CDR3 DNA is TGTGCCACCAGTGATTCGGCCTCCTATCAGCCCCAGCATTTT. As protein: CATSDSASYQPQHF.

The chain links TRBV20-1 to TRBJ1-6; no firm D call. The V gene's germline CDR1 is DFQATT and CDR2 SNEGSKA (reference sequence). Trimming cost V 6 bases and J 10 bases, with 13 bases left between them. The CDR3 is 12 residues long. CDR3 DNA sequence: TGCAGTGCCCCTGCTTTGGGGTCACCCCTCCACTTT. Protein: CSAPALGSPLHF.

The chain combines TRBV7-2 with TRBJ2-7, with TRBD2 as a possible D gene (6 bases). Trimming removed 5 bases at V and 3 bases at J, with 11 bases between. The CDR3 sequence is 13 residues long. Per germline, CDR1 SGHTA and CDR2 FQGNSA. CDR3 nucleotide sequence: TGTGCCAGCAGCGGGGGGAATAACTACGAGCAGTACTTC. It translates to CASSGGNNYEQYF.

In this sample, this clonotype turned up a few times. J is TRBJ2-3 and V is TRBV12-3 or TRBV12-4; 9 bases align to TRBD1. This CDR3 is 19 amino acids long. V lost 6 bases to trimming and J lost 0 bases; unmatched junction nucleotides: 16. CDR3 in amino acids: CASRRPTGGGGGSTDTQYF. For the CDR3, the DNA is TGTGCCAGCAGACGCCCGACAGGGGGTGGCGGGGGAAGCACAGATACGCAGTATTTT.

This clonotype appeared many times. The chain employs TRBV7-2 and TRBJ2-3; D is ambiguous. Per germline, CDR1 SGHTA and CDR2 FQGNSA. V lost 6 bases and J lost 5, with 6 bases in between. CDR3 length equals 11 residues. CDR3 DNA: TGTGCCAGCAGGATTGTAGATACGCAGTATTTT. It codes for CASRIVDTQYF.

This clonotype was seen a handful of times. The genes are TRBV29-1 and TRBJ1-3, with 8 bases that match TRBD1. Germline V gives CDR1 SQVTM, CDR2 ANQGSEA. There are 13 residues in the CDR3. Trimming at V came to 4 bases and at J to 4 bases, leaving 3 bases not matched to a gene. The CDR3 DNA is TGCAGCGTTGCCACAGGGGGAGGAAACACCATATATTTT. This codes for CSVATGGGNTIYF.

The chain recombines TRBV28 with TRBJ1-2; 9 bases fit TRBD1. From germline, CDR1 is MDHEN and CDR2 SYDVKM. The CDR3 is 15 amino acids. V trimming: 6 bases; J trimming: 7 bases; junction bases outside the gene matches: 12. The CDR3 DNA follows: TGTGCCAGCAGGGAACAGGGGGCATCAACTTCTGGCTACACCTTC. Its translation is CASREQGASTSGYTF.

The chain links TRBV4-3 to TRBJ2-7, with a weak D call TRBD1 (6 bases). This CDR3 contains 15 residues. From germline, CDR1 is LGHNA and CDR2 YSLEER. V lost 0 bases, J lost 2 bases, and 11 bases lay in between. The CDR3 nucleotides read TGCGCCAGCAGCCAAGATTTCAGGGGCCCCTACGAGCAGTACTTC. Translating gives CASSQDFRGPYEQYF.

In its sample, this clonotype was seen many times. This CDR3 reads CASSFTSGYYNEQFF. The CDR3 nucleotides are TGTGCCAGCAGCTTCACTAGCGGCTACTACAATGAGCAGTTCTTC. The chain combines TRBV11-2 with TRBJ2-1; TRBD2 aligns across 8 bases. V was clipped by 3 bases and J by 3 bases; unmatched bases: 4. The germline V gene encodes CDR1 SGHAT and CDR2 FQNNGV. This CDR3 is 15 amino acids long.

The chain joins TRBV6-5 to TRBJ2-1, with TRBD2 matching over 12 bases. The CDR3 loop spans 15 amino acids. Germline assignment: CDR1 MNHEY and CDR2 SVGAGI. Losses at the gene ends were 2 bases for V and 9 bases for J; bases not matched to a gene: 5. The CDR3 coding sequence is TGTGCCAGCAGTTACCTCCTAGCGGGGGGGAGTGAGCAGTTCTTC. It translates to CASSYLLAGGSEQFF.

This clonotype was counted ten times or more. V gene TRBV5-6 combines with J gene TRBJ2-7, with D uncertain. The germline V gene encodes CDR1 SGHDT and CDR2 YYEEEE. The CDR3 has 11 residues. V gave up 2 bases and J gave up 7 bases, with 7 bases separating them. CDR3 in DNA: TGTGCCAGCAGCTTTGGTCTGGAGCAGTACTTC. Protein: CASSFGLEQYF.

There are many counts of this clonotype. The rearrangement links TRBV9 to TRBJ1-2; the D is unclear. This CDR3 is 15 amino acids long. Trimming stripped 0 bases from V and 6 bases from J, with 15 bases between. Germline-derived CDR1 and CDR2 are SGDLS and YYNGEE. CDR3 loop: CASSVAPGVGHGYTF. CDR3 coding DNA: TGTGCCAGCAGCGTAGCTCCTGGGGTCGGGCATGGCTACACCTTC.

There are many counts of this clonotype. V is TRBV7-2 and J is TRBJ2-2; possible D gene TRBD2, 7 bases. The CDR3 has 17 amino acids. CDR1 and CDR2 from the germline V gene are SGHTA and FQGNSA. The V end lost 3 bases, the J end lost 7 bases, and 21 bases lay between the germline ends. CDR3 sequence: CASSFSGGGSRGGELFF. CDR3 bases: TGTGCCAGCAGCTTCAGTGGCGGGGGCTCGAGGGGCGGGGAGCTGTTTTTT.

This clonotype was seen a handful of times. This rearrangement joins TRBV12-3 or TRBV12-4 to TRBJ2-1; D gene unclear. CDR3 length equals 13 residues. Trimming took off 5 bases at V and 5 bases at J, with 10 bases between the two ends. The CDR3 bases are TGTGCCAGCAGTCAACGACCCGACAATGAGCAGTTCTTC. Translating it yields CASSQRPDNEQFF.

This clonotype was picked up a small number of times. V is TRBV28 and J is TRBJ2-4; the D is unclear. Trimming cost V 3 bases and J 0 bases, with 6 bases left between them. CDR3 length: 14 amino acids. CDR1 is MDHEN and CDR2 is SYDVKM in the germline V gene. Written as DNA, the CDR3 is TGTGCCAGCAGTTTTGTGTTAGCCAAAAACATTCAGTACTTC. Encoded protein: CASSFVLAKNIQYF.

At least ten counts were recorded for this clonotype. This chain joins TRBV12-3 or TRBV12-4 and TRBJ2-5, with D tentatively TRBD1 or TRBD2 (6 bases each). V lost 7 bases and J lost 4, with 19 bases in between. The CDR3 sequence is 15 residues long. The CDR3 coding sequence is TGTGCCAGCACCCTTAGGGGGGCTGTAGGAGAGACCCAGTACTTC. This codes for CASTLRGAVGETQYF.

At least ten counts were recorded for this clonotype. The gene calls are TRBV5-6 and TRBJ2-7; TRBD2 aligns across 9 bases. The CDR3 sequence is 15 residues long. Germline V lookup: CDR1 SGHDT, CDR2 YYEEEE. The V segment lost 0 bases and the J segment 5 bases; nucleotides outside the gene matches: 6. Written as DNA, the CDR3 is TGTGCCAGCAGCTTGGGATCTAGCGGGATGGACGAGCAGTACTTC. Translated, it gives CASSLGSSGMDEQYF.